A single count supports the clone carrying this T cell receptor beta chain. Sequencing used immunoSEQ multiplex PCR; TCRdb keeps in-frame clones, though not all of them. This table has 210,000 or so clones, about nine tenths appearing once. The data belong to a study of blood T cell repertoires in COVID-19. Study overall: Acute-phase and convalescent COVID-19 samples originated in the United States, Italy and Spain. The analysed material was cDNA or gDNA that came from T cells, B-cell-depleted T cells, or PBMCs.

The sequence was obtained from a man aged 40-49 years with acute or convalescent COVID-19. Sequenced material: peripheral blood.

CDR3 sequence (DNA): TGTGCCACCGGGGGGGGGCAGGGGGCCAACCACGGGGAGCTGTTTTTT. This gives the protein CATGGGQGANHGELFF. This chain joins TRBV24-1 and TRBJ2-2, with D tentatively TRBD1 (8 bases). Germline-derived CDR1 and CDR2 are KGHDR and SFDVKD. CDR3 length: 16 residues. Deletions cut 9 bases from V and 7 bases from J, with 23 bases between.